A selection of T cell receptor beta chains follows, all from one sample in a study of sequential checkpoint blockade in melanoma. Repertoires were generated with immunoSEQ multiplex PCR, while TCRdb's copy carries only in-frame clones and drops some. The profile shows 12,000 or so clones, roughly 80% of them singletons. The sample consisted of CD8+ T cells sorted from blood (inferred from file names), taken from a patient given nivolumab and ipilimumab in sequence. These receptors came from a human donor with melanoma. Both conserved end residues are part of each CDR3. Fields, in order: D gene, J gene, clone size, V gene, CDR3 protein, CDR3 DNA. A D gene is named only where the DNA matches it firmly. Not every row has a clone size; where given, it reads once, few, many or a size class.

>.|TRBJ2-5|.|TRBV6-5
CASSPSSGAGETQYF
TGTGCCAGCAGTCCATCCTCGGGAGCAGGAGAGACCCAGTACTTC
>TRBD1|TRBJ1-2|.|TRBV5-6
CASSKGQGARGYTF
TGTGCCAGCAGCAAAGGACAGGGGGCCCGAGGCTACACCTTC
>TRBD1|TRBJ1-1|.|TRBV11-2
CASRLTGTVNTEAFF
TGTGCCAGCAGACTAACCGGGACAGTGAACACTGAAGCTTTCTTT
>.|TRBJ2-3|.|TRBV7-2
CASSLGPPSTDTQYF
TGTGCCAGCAGCTTAGGGCCCCCAAGCACAGATACGCAGTATTTT
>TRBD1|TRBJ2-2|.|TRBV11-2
CASSLTDRGLGGELFF
TGTGCCAGCAGCTTAACGGACAGGGGGCTCGGCGGGGAGCTGTTTTTT
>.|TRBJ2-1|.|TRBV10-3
CAISEMAAQFF
TGTGCCATCAGTGAAATGGCGGCGCAGTTCTTC
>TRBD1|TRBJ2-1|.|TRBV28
CASSSRTGFYNEQFF
TGTGCCAGCAGTTCCCGGACAGGGTTCTACAATGAGCAGTTCTTC
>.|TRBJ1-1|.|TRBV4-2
CASSQVPGLVTNTEAFF
TGTGCCAGCAGCCAAGTTCCGGGACTTGTTACGAACACTGAAGCTTTCTTT
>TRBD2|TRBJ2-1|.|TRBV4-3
CASSQILGLYNEQFF
TGCGCCAGCAGCCAAATATTGGGACTATACAATGAGCAGTTCTTC
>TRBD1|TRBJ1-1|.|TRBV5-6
CASSRTGENTEAFF
TGTGCCAGCAGCCGGACAGGGGAGAACACTGAAGCTTTCTTT
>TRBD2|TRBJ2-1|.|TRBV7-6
CASSLTGGNNEQFF
TGTGCCAGCAGCTTGACGGGGGGTAACAATGAGCAGTTCTTC
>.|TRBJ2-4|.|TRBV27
CASSLSPLWTEEAKNIQYF
TGTGCCAGCAGTTTATCCCCCCTTTGGACAGAGGAAGCCAAAAACATTCAGTACTTC
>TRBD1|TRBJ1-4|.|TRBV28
CASSFGQGNEKLFF
TGTGCCAGCAGTTTTGGACAGGGGAATGAAAAACTGTTTTTT
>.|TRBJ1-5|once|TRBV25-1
CASSDGPSQHF
TGTGCCAGCAGTGATGGGCCCTCCCAGCATTTT
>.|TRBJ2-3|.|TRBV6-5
CASCHGFADTQYF
TGTGCCAGCTGTCACGGGTTCGCAGATACGCAGTATTTT
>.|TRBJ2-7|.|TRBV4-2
CASSQEVAASYEQYF
TGTGCCAGCAGCCAAGAGGTAGCGGCTTCCTACGAGCAGTACTTC
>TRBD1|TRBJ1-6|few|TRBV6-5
CASSRGQGRNSPLHF
TGTGCCAGCAGCCGCGGACAGGGTCGGAATTCACCCCTCCACTTT
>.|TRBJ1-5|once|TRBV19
CASSEAGYSNQPQHF
TGTGCCAGTAGCGAAGCGGGGTATAGCAATCAGCCCCAGCATTTT
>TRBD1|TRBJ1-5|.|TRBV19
CATQTGASSQPQHF
TGTGCCACTCAGACAGGGGCGTCGAGTCAGCCCCAGCATTTT
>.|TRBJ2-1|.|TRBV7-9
CASSGDRSANNEQFF
TGTGCCAGCAGCGGAGACAGGTCAGCAAACAATGAGCAGTTCTTC
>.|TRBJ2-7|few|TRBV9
CASSIDGGQPSYEQYF
TGTGCCAGCAGCATCGATGGGGGCCAGCCATCCTACGAGCAGTACTTC
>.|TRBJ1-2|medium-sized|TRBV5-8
CASSLTETFYGYTF
TGTGCCAGCAGCCTGACAGAGACTTTCTATGGCTACACCTTC
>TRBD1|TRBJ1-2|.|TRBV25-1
CASSRGTGSHYGYTF
TGTGCCAGCAGCCGAGGGACAGGGAGTCACTATGGCTACACCTTC
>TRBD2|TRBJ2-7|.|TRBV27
CASSWASGGSKGEQYF
TGTGCCAGCAGCTGGGCTAGCGGGGGGTCGAAGGGAGAGCAGTACTTC
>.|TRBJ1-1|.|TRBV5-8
CASSLPGLYRMNTEAFF
TGTGCCAGCAGCTTGCCTGGACTGTACCGAATGAACACTGAAGCTTTCTTT
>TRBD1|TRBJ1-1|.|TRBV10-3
CAISEVHRGGTGEGGTEAFF
TGTGCCATCAGTGAAGTGCACCGGGGGGGGACAGGGGAGGGTGGCACTGAAGCTTTCTTT
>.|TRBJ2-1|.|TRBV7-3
CASSLTTSSYNEQFF
TGTGCCAGCAGCTTAACGACAAGCTCCTACAATGAGCAGTTCTTC
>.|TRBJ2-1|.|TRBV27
CASSLGSYNEQFF
TGTGCCAGCAGTTTAGGGAGTTACAATGAGCAGTTCTTC
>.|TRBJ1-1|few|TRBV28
CASSPFSNTEAFF
TGTGCCAGCAGCCCTTTTAGTAACACTGAAGCTTTCTTT
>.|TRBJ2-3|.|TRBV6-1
CASSFDSVLDTQYF
TGTGCCAGCAGTTTCGACTCAGTCCTAGATACGCAGTATTTT
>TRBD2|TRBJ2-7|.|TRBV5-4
CASSDRLAGGLSYEQYF
TGTGCCAGCAGCGATCGACTAGCGGGGGGGCTTTCCTACGAGCAGTACTTC
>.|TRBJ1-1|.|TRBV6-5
CASHTQGHAEAFF
TGTGCCAGCCATACCCAGGGGCATGCTGAAGCTTTCTTT
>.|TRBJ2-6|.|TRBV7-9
CASSTRLYHDKSRANVLTF
TGTGCCAGCAGCACTCGACTATACCATGACAAAAGTCGGGCCAACGTCCTGACTTTC
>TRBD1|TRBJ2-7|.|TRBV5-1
CASSLPTGGSSYEQYF
TGCGCCAGCAGCCTACCGACAGGGGGCAGCTCCTACGAGCAGTACTTC
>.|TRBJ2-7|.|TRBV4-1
CASSPHEFGGGNEQYF
TGCGCCAGCAGCCCACATGAGTTTGGAGGGGGCAACGAGCAGTACTTC
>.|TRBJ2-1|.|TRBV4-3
CASSQDGGYNEQFF
TGCGCCAGCAGCCAAGATGGAGGGTACAATGAGCAGTTCTTC
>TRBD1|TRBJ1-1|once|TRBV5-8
CASSLGRGPVNTEAFF
TGTGCCAGCAGCTTGGGTAGGGGGCCGGTGAACACTGAAGCTTTCTTT